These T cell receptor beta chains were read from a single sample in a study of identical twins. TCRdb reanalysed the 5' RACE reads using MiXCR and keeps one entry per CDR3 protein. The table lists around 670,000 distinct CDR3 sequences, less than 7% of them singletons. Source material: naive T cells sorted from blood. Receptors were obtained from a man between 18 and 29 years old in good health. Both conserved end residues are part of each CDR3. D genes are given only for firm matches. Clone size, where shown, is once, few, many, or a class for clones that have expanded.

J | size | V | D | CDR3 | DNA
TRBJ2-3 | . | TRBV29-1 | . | CSADEYTQYF | TGCAGCGCCGACGAGTATACGCAGTATTTT
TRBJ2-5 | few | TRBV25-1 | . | CASSESQGLQETQYF | TGTGCCAGCAGTGAATCCCAGGGTTTACAAGAGACCCAGTACTTC
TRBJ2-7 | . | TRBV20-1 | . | CSASRSEQYF | TGCAGTGCTAGTCGCTCCGAGCAGTACTTC
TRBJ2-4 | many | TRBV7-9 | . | CASSLGANIQYF | TGTGCCAGCAGCTTGGGTGCGAACATTCAGTACTTC
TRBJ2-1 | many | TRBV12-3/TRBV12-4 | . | CASGSGESYNEQFF | TGTGCCAGCGGTAGCGGCGAAAGCTACAATGAGCAGTTCTTC
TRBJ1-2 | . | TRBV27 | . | CASSSQPAGAYGYTF | TGTGCCAGCAGCTCCCAGCCCGCCGGGGCCTATGGCTACACCTTC
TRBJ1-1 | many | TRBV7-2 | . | CASSLPARGEAFF | TGTGCCAGCAGCTTACCGGCTCGGGGTGAAGCTTTCTTT
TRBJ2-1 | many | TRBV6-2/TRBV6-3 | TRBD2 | CASSYLAGGHLNEQFF | TGTGCCAGCAGTTACCTAGCGGGAGGGCATCTCAATGAGCAGTTCTTC
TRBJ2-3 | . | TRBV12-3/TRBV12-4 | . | CASRSQGTSTDTQYF | TGTGCCAGCAGATCACAGGGCACTAGCACAGATACGCAGTATTTT
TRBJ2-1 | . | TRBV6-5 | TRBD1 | CASSYSGQRFF | TGTGCCAGCAGTTACTCGGGACAGCGGTTCTTC
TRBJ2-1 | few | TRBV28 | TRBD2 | CASSLRLAGGKAYNEQFF | TGTGCCAGCAGTTTACGGCTAGCGGGAGGAAAAGCCTACAATGAGCAGTTCTTC
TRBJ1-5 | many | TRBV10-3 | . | CATGAASNQPQHF | TGTGCCACCGGGGCGGCAAGCAATCAGCCCCAGCATTTT
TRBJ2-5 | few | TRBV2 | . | CASSLLVWETQYF | TGTGCCAGCAGTCTACTAGTCTGGGAGACCCAGTACTTC
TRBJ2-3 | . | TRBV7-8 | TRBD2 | CASSLVASGRGTDTQYF | TGTGCCAGCAGCTTAGTGGCTAGCGGGAGGGGCACAGATACGCAGTATTTT
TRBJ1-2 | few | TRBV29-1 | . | CSARVRGADGYTF | TGCAGCGCCAGAGTACGGGGCGCAGATGGCTACACCTTC
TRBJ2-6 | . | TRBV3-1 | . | CASRPRGQGANVLTF | TGTGCCAGCAGGCCAAGAGGGCAGGGGGCCAACGTCCTGACTTTC
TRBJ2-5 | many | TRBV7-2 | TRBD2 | CASSFWTSGSGETQYF | TGTGCCAGCAGCTTTTGGACTAGCGGGAGCGGGGAGACCCAGTACTTC
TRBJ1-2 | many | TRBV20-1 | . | CSASEGPSLNYGYTF | TGCAGTGCTAGTGAAGGGCCCTCCCTTAACTATGGCTACACCTTC
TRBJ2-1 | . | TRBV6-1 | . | CASSEGQPYNEQFF | TGTGCCAGCAGTGAAGGGCAGCCCTACAATGAGCAGTTCTTC
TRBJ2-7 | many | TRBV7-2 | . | CASSTSQSDYEQYF | TGTGCCAGCAGCACCAGCCAGAGTGACTACGAGCAGTACTTC
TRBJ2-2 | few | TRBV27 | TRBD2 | CASSVSGRARGELFF | TGTGCCAGCAGTGTATCCGGGAGGGCCAGGGGGGAGCTGTTTTTT
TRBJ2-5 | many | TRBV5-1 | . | CASSLPPSETQYF | TGCGCCAGCAGCTTACCCCCTTCTGAGACCCAGTACTTC
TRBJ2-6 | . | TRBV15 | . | CATSRGPGTPGSGANVLTF | TGTGCCACCAGCAGAGGGCCCGGGACACCGGGTTCTGGGGCCAACGTCCTGACTTTC
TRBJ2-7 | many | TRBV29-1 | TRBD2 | CSVLPGTSLPPSYEQYF | TGCAGCGTCCTACCCGGGACTAGCTTACCCCCAAGCTACGAGCAGTACTTC
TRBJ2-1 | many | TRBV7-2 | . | CASSLVKGNNEQFF | TGTGCCAGCAGCTTAGTAAAGGGCAACAATGAGCAGTTCTTC
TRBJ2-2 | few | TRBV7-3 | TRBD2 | CASSPPPGTTPPDTGELFF | TGTGCCAGCAGCCCACCTCCCGGGACTACCCCTCCGGACACCGGGGAGCTGTTTTTT
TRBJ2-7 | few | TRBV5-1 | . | CASSLDGPGEGEQYF | TGCGCCAGCAGCTTGGATGGTCCAGGCGAGGGGGAGCAGTACTTC
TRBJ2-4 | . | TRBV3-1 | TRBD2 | CASSPMGGGYIQYF | TGTGCCAGCAGCCCCATGGGGGGGGGTTACATTCAGTACTTC
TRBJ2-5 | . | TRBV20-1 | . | CSAREPVGQETQYF | TGCAGTGCTAGAGAACCGGTAGGGCAAGAGACCCAGTACTTC
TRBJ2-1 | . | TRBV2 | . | CASSDGASNEQFF | TGTGCCAGCAGTGACGGGGCCAGCAATGAGCAGTTCTTC
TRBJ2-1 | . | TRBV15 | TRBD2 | CATSIAGRSYNEQFF | TGTGCCACCTCCATAGCGGGAAGGTCCTACAATGAGCAGTTCTTC
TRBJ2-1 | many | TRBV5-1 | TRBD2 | CASSLVAGGPAHEQFF | TGCGCCAGCAGCTTGGTAGCGGGAGGGCCGGCGCATGAGCAGTTCTTC
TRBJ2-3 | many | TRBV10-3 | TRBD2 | CAIRGGSSTDTQYF | TGTGCCATCCGGGGGGGAAGTAGCACAGATACGCAGTATTTT
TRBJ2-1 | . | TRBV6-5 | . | CASSYGRAGTYNEQFF | TGTGCCAGCAGTTACGGTAGGGCGGGAACCTACAATGAGCAGTTCTTC
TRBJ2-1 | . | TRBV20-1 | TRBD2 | CSAQGLAGAKYNEQFF | TGCAGTGCTCAGGGACTAGCGGGAGCGAAATACAATGAGCAGTTCTTC
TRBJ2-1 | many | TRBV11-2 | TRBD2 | CASSWGTSGRKSYNEQFF | TGTGCCAGCAGCTGGGGGACTAGCGGGAGAAAGTCCTACAATGAGCAGTTCTTC
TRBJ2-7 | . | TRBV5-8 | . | CASNPGVVDEQYF | TGTGCCAGCAATCCCGGGGTCGTGGACGAGCAGTACTTC
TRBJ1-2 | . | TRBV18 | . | CASSPSNYGYTF | TGTGCCAGCTCACCATCTAACTATGGCTACACCTTC
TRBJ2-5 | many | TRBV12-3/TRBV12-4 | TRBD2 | CASSRTSGPQETQYF | TGTGCCAGCAGCCGGACTAGCGGGCCCCAAGAGACCCAGTACTTC
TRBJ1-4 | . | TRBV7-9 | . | CASSLGDTSYEKLFF | TGTGCCAGCAGCTTAGGGGACACGTCTTACGAAAAACTGTTTTTT
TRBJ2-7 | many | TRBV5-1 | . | CASSLVAGTTYEQYF | TGCGCCAGCAGCTTGGTAGCCGGGACAACCTACGAGCAGTACTTC
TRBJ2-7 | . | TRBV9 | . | CASSGSGPGNEQYF | TGTGCCAGCAGCGGCTCGGGGCCGGGAAACGAGCAGTACTTC
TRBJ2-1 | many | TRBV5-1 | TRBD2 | CASSSLAGDEQFF | TGCGCCAGCAGCTCCTTAGCGGGAGATGAGCAGTTCTTC
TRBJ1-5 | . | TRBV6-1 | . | CASSERQLYSNQPQHF | TGTGCCAGCAGTGAAAGACAGCTATATAGCAATCAGCCCCAGCATTTT
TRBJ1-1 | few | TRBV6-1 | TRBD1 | CASLGDSPDYTEAFF | TGTGCCAGCCTGGGGGACAGCCCGGATTACACTGAAGCTTTCTTT
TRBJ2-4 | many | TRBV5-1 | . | CASSPDGGIQYF | TGCGCCAGCTCCCCGGACGGGGGCATTCAGTACTTC
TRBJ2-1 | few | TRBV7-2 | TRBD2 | CASSSSGTSGPIGLGFF | TGTGCCAGCAGCTCTAGTGGGACTAGCGGGCCCATAGGGTTAGGGTTCTTC
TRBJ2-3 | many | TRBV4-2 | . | CASSQEVSDTQYF | TGTGCCAGCAGCCAAGAAGTGTCAGATACGCAGTATTTT
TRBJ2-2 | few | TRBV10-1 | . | CASAGQPGGELFF | TGCGCCAGCGCCGGACAGCCAGGCGGGGAGCTGTTTTTT
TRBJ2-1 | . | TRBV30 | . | CAWSLRIGLYNEQFF | TGTGCCTGGAGTCTGAGAATAGGGCTCTACAATGAGCAGTTCTTC
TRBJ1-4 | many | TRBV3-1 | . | CASSGTGSNEKLFF | TGTGCCAGCAGCGGAACAGGGTCTAATGAAAAACTGTTTTTT
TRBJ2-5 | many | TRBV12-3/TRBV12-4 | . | CASSTTSATQYF | TGTGCCAGCAGTACAACCTCAGCGACCCAGTACTTC